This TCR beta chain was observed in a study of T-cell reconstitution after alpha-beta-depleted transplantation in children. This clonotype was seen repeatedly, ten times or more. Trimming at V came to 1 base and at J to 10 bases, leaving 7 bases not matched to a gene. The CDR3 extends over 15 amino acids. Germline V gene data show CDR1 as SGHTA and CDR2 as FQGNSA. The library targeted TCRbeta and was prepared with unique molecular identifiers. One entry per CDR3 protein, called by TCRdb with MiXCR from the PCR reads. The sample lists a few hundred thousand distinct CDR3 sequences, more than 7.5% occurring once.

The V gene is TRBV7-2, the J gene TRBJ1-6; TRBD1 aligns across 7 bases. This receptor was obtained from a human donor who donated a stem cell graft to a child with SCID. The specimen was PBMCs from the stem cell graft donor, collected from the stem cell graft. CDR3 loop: CASSLGQGYRSPLHF. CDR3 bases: TGTGCCAGCAGCTTAGGACAGGGTTACCGGTCACCCCTCCACTTT.